This entry is about one TCR beta chain. In the study's own analysis: Amplification from reference gene primers served as the basis for estimated nucleated cell counts. Assay: immunoSEQ multiplex PCR; the TCRdb copy retains only in-frame clones and omits some. From that table come the V and J calls and clone size; the DNA was used to work out D and trimming. The data contain 90,000 to 100,000 clones, 82% of them singletons. J gave up 10 bases and V 4 bases, and 7 bases lay outside the gene matches. The CDR3 length is 15 residues. The germline CDR1 and CDR2 sequences are MDHEN and SYDVKM. These data come from a study of blood T cell repertoires in COVID-19. Overall study: Samples came from the United States, Italy and Spain, spanning acute and convalescent COVID-19. Nucleic acid was either cDNA or gDNA, and it came from T cells, B-cell-depleted T cells, or PBMCs.

The sequencing input was peripheral blood. The chain couples TRBV28 to TRBJ1-6, with TRBD1 identical over 10 bases. This TCR derives from a man aged 80 or over with acute or convalescent COVID-19. The CDR3 DNA reads as TGTGCCAGCAGTTGGGGACAGGGGAATCTCTCACCCCTCCACTTT. Its translation: CASSWGQGNLSPLHF.